This T cell receptor beta chain is from a study of shared clonotypes between healthy human individuals (dated by TCRdb to 2018 to 2021). With respect to the entire study: The cohort comprised two women and a few men aged 18 to 49 years. For each donor, CD4 naive and CD4 memory were each run on three plates, CD8 naive on two plates, and CD8 memory on one plate. The study deeply sequenced blood TCR repertoires of five healthy adults to estimate repertoire size and the extent of clonotype sharing between individuals. To increase sequencing depth and limit assay-specific biases, TCR repertoire library preparation and sequencing were carried out by different laboratories using diverse techniques. Between about 0.94 and 10 billion PBMCs per donor were obtained by leukapheresis.

The donors were healthy, HIV-negative adults with no recently reported acute infections or vaccinations. All donors were Caucasian adults living in Nashville, Tennessee, USA. CD4+ T cells were enriched through magnetic negative selection, after which naive cells were positively selected on CD45RA and the remaining negative fraction served as the memory subset. Blood was obtained by leukapheresis, after which PBMCs were separated by Ficoll-Histopaque density gradient centrifugation and cryopreserved in liquid nitrogen vapor phase. Purity and quantity of every magnetically sorted T cell population were checked by analytical flow cytometry. Genomic DNA was isolated from every sorted fraction and measured by UV absorbance on a Nanodrop 2000c. For this clone: Its recognized antigen is unknown. No base qualities exist here, and no much larger clone lies one base off it.

TCR CDR3 regions were amplified from genomic DNA by multiplex PCR using the deep immunoSEQ assay. Extracted genomic DNA from each cell subset was spread evenly across all wells of several immunoSEQ 96-well plates, with each plate serving as a replicate. For sorted subsets, around 200 ng genomic DNA, equal to 25,000 to 35,000 T cell genomes, was loaded into each replicate PCR. Purified libraries were quantified with a Qubit 3.0 fluorometer, sized on a Bioanalyzer 2100, and re-quantified with the KAPA Library Quantification kit. A separate single-read 150-cycle Illumina NextSeq 550 flow cell was used to sequence each immunoSEQ 96-well plate. As for the authors' bioinformatics: The immunoSEQ output contained only junctional sequences without quality scores, so filtering could not match that applied to full-length reads. Sequences were annotated with PyIR, a Python wrapper for IgBLAST v1.9, and V/J genes and CDR3 were assigned using IMGT germline references. Reads were removed for weak V/J assignments (E-value above 1e-6), missing CDR3, stop codons, out-of-frame junctions, or ambiguous translated residues. V3J clonotypes were defined as sequences sharing an identical inferred V gene, J gene, and CDR3 amino acid sequence. Percentage overlap between repertoires was calculated by dividing the number of shared unique clonotypes by the size of the smaller repertoire. Repertoire richness was assessed with RTK rarefaction, the Chao1 estimator, and Recon v2.1 estimates of unobserved clonotypes. For all TCRbeta clonotypes obtained by the gDNA method from several donors, generation probabilities were computed with OLGA. This is the immuneACCESS table as TCRdb keeps it, with only in-frame sequences that have V and J called. A part of the clones is gone; compared with another copy, unresolved V genes explain less than half, and the rest is unexplained. V and J calls and clone size follow that table, whereas D and trimming were derived from the DNA. This sample gives 500,000 to 550,000 clones in total; approximately 94% of them show up just once. The top ten clonotypes cover 0.05% to 0.07% of the sample.

Findings and caveats that apply to the study as a whole: Larger estimated clonotype richness was generally found for naive subsets than for memory subsets. When a few donors were compared, the shared fraction of clonotypes was 5% to 6.5% for naive CD4, roughly 3.4% for naive CD8, roughly 2.5% for memory CD4, and less than 0.5% for memory CD8. Clonotypes shared by all four sorted-subset donors showed higher generation probabilities than non-shared clonotypes. Incomplete sequencing was indicated by rarefaction of sorted-subset datasets, despite the large sequencing depth. The small number of donors limited the genetic and exposure-history diversity represented. Pairwise subsampling led to the expectation that sequencing depth would affect the degree of clonotype sharing among donors. Sampling was limited to blood, and TCR repertoires in tissue likely differ from TCR repertoires in blood.

The CDR3 holds 12 amino acids from the cysteine to the phenylalanine. The retained sequence is limited to the CDR3, 36 bases, with the frame set at the first base. The junction carries 8 bases between V and J, which are trimmed by 3 bases and 8 bases respectively. CDR1 is given as KGHSH and CDR2 as LQKENI, both from the germline V gene. The source of this sequence is a woman in her twenties or thirties in good health. Sequenced sample: naive CD4+ T cells sorted from blood. Taken with the paper, the label for cell subset or site translates to: CD45RA+ positively selected. The sequence links TRBV18 to TRBJ2-1; too little of a D gene remains to name it. The CDR3 loop reads CASSPTNDEQFF. The DNA sequence is as follows: TGTGCCAGCTCACCCACGAATGATGAGCAGTTCTTC.